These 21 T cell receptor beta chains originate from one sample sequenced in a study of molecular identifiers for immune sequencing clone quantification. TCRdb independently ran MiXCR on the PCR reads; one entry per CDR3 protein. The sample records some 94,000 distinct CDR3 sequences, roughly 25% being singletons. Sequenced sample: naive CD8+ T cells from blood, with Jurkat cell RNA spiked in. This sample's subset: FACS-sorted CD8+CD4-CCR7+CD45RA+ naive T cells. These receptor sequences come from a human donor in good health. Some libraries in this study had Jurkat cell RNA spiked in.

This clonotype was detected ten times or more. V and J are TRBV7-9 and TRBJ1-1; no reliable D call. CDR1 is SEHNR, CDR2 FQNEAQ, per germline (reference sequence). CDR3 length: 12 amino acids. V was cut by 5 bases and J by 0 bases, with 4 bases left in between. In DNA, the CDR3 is TGTGCCAGCAGCGATATGAACACTGAAGCTTTCTTT. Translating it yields CASSDMNTEAFF.

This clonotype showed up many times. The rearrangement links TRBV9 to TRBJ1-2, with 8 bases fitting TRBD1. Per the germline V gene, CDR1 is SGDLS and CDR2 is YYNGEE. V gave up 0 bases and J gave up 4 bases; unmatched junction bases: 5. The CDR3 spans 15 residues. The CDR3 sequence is CASSVGTGRSYGYTF. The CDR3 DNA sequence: TGTGCCAGCAGCGTAGGGACAGGGAGAAGCTATGGCTACACCTTC.

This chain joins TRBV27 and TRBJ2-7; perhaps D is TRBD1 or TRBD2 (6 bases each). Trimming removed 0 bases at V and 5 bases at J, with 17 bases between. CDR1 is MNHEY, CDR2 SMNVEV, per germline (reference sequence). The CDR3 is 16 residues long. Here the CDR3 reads CASSLSPGGLGNEQYF. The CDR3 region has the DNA TGTGCCAGCAGTTTATCTCCTGGGGGGCTGGGCAACGAGCAGTACTTC.

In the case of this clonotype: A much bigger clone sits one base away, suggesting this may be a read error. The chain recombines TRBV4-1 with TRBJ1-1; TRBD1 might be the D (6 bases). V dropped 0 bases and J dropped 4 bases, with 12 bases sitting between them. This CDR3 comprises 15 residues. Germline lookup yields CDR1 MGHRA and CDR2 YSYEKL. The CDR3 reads CASSQETGPATEAFF. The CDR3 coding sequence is TGCGCCAGCAGCCAAGAGACAGGCCCGGCCACTGAAGCTTTCTTT.

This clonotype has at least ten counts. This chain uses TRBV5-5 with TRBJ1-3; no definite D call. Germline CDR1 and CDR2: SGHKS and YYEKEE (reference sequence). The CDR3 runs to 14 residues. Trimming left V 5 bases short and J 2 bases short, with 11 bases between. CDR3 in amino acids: CASSLWTPGNTIYF. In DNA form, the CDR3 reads TGTGCCAGCAGTCTTTGGACGCCTGGAAACACCATATATTTT.

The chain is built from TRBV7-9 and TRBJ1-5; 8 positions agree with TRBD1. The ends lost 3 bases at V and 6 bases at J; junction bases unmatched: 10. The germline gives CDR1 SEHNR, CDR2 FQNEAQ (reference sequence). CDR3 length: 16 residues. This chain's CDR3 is CASSLQDRDLCQPQHF. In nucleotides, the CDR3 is TGTGCCAGCAGCTTGCAGGACAGGGATCTGTGTCAGCCCCAGCATTTT.

CDR3 nucleotides: TGTGCCACCAGCCAGGGGGTCGAGCAGTACTTC. It codes for CATSQGVEQYF. The rearrangement joins TRBV27 to TRBJ2-7, with 7 bases identical to TRBD1. Germline V lookup: CDR1 MNHEY, CDR2 SMNVEV (reference sequence). This CDR3 region has 11 residues. J lost 6 bases, V lost 10 bases, and 6 bases had no gene match.

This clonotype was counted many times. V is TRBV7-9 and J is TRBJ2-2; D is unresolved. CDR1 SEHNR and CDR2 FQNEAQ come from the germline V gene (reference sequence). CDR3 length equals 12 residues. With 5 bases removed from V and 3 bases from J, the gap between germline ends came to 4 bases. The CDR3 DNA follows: TGTGCCAGCAGCCCACACACCGGGGAGCTGTTTTTT. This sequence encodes CASSPHTGELFF.

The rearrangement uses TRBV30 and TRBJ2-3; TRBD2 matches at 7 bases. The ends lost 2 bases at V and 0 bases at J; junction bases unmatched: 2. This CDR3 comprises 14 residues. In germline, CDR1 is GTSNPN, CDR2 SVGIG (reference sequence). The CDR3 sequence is CAWSNSGSTDTQYF. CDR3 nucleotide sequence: TGTGCCTGGAGTAATAGCGGGAGCACAGATACGCAGTATTTT.

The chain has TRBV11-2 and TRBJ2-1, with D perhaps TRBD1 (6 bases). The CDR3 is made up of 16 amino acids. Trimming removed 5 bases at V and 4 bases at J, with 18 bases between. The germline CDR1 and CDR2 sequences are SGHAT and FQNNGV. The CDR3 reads CASSHYSGTSYNEQFF. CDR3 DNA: TGTGCCAGCAGCCATTATTCCGGGACAAGTTACAATGAGCAGTTCTTC.

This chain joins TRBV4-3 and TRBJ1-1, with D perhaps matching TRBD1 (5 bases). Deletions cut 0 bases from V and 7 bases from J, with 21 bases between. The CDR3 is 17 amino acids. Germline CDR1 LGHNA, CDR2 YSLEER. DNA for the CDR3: TGCGCCAGCAGCCAAGATCCAGCCGGATCGGGGACCCGTGAAGCTTTCTTT. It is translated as CASSQDPAGSGTREAFF.

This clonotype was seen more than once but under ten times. CDR3 sequence (DNA): TGTGCCACCAGCAGAGACAGGGGGACTGGAAACACCATATATTTT. The encoded protein is CATSRDRGTGNTIYF. The V and J genes are TRBV15 and TRBJ1-3; the match to TRBD1 covers 7 bases. The CDR3 totals 15 residues. From germline, CDR1 is LNHNV and CDR2 YYDKDF (reference sequence). With V trimmed by 0 bases and J by 2 bases, 1 base remained unmatched.

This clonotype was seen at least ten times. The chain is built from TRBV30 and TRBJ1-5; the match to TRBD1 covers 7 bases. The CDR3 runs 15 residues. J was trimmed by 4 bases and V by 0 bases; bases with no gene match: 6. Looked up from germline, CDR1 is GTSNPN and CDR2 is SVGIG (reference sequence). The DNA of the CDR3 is TGTGCCTGGAGTGTACGGACAGGTCCTAATCAGCCCCAGCATTTT. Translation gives CAWSVRTGPNQPQHF.

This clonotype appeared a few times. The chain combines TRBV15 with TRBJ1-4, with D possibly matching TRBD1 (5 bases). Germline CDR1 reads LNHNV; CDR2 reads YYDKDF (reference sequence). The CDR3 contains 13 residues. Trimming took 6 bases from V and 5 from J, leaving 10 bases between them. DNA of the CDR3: TGTGCCACCAGATGGCGGGGGAATGAAAAACTGTTTTTT. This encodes CATRWRGNEKLFF.

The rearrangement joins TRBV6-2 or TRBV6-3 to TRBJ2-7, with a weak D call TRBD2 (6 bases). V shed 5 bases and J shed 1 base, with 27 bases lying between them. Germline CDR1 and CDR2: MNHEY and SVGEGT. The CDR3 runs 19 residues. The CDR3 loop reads CASSILGRDRTWESYEQYF. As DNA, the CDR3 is TGTGCCAGCAGTATCCTCGGGCGGGATCGGACCTGGGAGTCCTACGAGCAGTACTTC.

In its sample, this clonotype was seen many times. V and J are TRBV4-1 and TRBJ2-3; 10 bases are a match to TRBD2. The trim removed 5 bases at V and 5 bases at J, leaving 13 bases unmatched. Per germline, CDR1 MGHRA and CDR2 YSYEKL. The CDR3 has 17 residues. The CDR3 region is CASSFHLSGGAVDTQYF. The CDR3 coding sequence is TGCGCCAGCAGCTTCCATCTGAGCGGGGGGGCGGTAGATACGCAGTATTTT.

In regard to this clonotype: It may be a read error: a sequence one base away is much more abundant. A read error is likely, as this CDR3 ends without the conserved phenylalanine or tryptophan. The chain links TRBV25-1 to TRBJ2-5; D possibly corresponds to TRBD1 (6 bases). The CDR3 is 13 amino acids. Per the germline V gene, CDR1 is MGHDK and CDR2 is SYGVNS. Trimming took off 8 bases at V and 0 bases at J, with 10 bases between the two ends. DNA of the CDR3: TGTGCCAGCGACGACAGGTACCAAGAGACCCAGTACTCC. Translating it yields CASDDRYQETQYS.

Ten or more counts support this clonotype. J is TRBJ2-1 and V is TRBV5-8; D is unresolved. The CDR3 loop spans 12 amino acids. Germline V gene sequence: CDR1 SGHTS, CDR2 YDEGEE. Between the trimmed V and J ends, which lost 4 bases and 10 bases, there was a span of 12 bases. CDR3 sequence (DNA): TGTGCCAGCAGCCCCTCGGACCCCGAGCAGTTCTTC. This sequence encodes CASSPSDPEQFF.

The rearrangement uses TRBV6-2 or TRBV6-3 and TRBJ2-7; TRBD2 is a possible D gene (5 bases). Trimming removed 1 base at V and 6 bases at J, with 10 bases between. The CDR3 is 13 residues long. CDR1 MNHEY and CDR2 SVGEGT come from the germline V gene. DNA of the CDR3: TGTGCCAGCAGTTACTTCGGCGGGCTCGAGCAGTACTTC. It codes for CASSYFGGLEQYF.

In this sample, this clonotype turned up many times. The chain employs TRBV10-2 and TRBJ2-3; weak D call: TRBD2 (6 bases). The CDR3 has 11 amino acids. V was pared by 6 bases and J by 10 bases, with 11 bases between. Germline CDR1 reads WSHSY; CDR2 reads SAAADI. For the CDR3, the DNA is TGCGCCAGCAGATCCGGGACTGCGCAGTATTTT. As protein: CASRSGTAQYF.

The CDR3: CASSYSIRQGNTEAFF. The CDR3 bases are TGTGCCAGCAGTTACTCCATCCGACAGGGGAACACTGAAGCTTTCTTT. The chain couples TRBV6-2 or TRBV6-3 to TRBJ1-1, with 7 bases that match TRBD1. Germline V CDR1 and CDR2: MNHEY, SVGEGT. The CDR3 covers 16 residues. V dropped 0 bases and J dropped 1; count of bases not matched to a gene: 5.